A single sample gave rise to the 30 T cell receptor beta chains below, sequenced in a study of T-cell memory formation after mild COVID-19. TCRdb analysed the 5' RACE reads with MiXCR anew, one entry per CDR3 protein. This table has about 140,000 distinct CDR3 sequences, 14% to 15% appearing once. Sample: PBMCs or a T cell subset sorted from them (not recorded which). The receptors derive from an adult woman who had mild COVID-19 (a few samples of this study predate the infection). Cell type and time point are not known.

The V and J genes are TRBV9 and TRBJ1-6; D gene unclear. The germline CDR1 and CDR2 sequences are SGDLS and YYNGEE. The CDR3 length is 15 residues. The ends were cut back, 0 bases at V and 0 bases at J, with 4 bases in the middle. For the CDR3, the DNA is TGTGCCAGCAGCGTAGGTGGCTCCTATAATTCACCCCTCCACTTT. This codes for CASSVGGSYNSPLHF.

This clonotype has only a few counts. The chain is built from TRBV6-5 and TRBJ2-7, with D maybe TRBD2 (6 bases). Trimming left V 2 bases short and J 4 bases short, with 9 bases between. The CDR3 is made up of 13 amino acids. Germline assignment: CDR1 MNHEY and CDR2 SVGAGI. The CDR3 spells CASSYASAYEQYF. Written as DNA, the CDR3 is TGTGCCAGCAGTTACGCTAGCGCTTACGAGCAGTACTTC.

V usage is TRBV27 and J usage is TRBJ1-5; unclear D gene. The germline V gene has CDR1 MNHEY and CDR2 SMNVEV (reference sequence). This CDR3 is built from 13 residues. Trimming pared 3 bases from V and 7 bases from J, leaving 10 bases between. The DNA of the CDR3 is TGTGCCAGCAGTTTGTGGGGTCTGCAGCCCCAGCATTTT. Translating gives CASSLWGLQPQHF.

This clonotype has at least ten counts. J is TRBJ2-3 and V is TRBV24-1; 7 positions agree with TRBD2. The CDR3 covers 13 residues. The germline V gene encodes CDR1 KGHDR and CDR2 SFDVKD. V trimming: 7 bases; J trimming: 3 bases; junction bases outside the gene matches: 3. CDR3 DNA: TGTGCCACCAGCCCGGGGGGAACAGATACGCAGTATTTT. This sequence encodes CATSPGGTDTQYF.

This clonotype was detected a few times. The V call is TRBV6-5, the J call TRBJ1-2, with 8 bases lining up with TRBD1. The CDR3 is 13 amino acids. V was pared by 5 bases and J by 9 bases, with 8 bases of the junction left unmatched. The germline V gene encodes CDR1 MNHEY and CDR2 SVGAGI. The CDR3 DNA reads TGTGCCAGCAGTCTCGATGGACAGGGCAGCTACACCTTC. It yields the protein CASSLDGQGSYTF.

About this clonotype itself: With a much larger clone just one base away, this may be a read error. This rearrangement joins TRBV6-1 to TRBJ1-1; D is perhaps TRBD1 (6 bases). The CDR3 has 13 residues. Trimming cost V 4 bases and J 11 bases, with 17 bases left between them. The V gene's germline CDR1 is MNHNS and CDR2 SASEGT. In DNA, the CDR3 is TGTGCCAGCAGTGCCCGGGACACCTTTTTGGCTTTCTTT. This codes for CASSARDTFLAFF.

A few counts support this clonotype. CDR3 sequence (DNA): TGCGCCAGCAGCCAAACTAGCGGGACCACAGATACGCAGTATTTT. As protein: CASSQTSGTTDTQYF. This rearrangement joins TRBV4-3 to TRBJ2-3; 10 bases are shared with TRBD2. V gave up 2 bases and J gave up 2 bases; unmatched junction bases: 1. This CDR3 contains 15 residues. Per germline, CDR1 LGHNA and CDR2 YSLEER.

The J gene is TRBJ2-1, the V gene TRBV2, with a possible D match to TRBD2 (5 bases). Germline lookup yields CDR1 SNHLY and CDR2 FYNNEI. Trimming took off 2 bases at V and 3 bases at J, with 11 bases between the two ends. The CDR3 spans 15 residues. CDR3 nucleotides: TGTGCCAGCAGTGAAACAGCGGAGGTCTACAATGAGCAGTTCTTC. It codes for CASSETAEVYNEQFF.

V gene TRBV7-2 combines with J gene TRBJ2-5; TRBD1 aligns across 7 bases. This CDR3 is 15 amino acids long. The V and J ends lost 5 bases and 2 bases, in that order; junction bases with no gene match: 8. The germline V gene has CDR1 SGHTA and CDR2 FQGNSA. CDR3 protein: CASSLTRGQQETQYF. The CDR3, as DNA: TGTGCCAGCAGCCTCACTCGGGGACAGCAAGAGACCCAGTACTTC.

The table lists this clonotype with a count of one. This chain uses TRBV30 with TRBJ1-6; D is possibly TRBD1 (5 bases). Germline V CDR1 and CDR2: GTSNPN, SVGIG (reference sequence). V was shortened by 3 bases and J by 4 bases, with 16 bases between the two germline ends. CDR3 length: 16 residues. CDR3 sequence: CAWRGTGTTYNSPLHF. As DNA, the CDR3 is TGTGCCTGGAGAGGTACCGGGACCACTTATAATTCACCCCTCCACTTT. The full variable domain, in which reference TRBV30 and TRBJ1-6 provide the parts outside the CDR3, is SQTIHQWPATLVQPVGSPLSLECTVEGTSNPNLYWYRQAAGRGLQLLFYSVGIGQISSEVPQNLSASRPQDRQFILSSKKLLLSDSGFYLCAWRGTGTTYNSPLHFGNGTRLTVT.

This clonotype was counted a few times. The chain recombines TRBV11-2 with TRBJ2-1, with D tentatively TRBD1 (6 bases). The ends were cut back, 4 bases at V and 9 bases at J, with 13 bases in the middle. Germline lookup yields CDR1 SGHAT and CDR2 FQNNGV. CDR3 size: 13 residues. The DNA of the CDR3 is TGTGCCAGCAGCTCGACTGGGGGCCTTGAGCAGTTCTTC. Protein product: CASSSTGGLEQFF.

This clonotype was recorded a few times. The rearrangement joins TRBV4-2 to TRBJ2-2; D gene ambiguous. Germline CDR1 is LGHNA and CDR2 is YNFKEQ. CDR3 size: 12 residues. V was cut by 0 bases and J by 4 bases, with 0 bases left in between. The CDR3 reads CASSQDTGELFF. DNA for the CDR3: TGTGCCAGCAGCCAAGACACCGGGGAGCTGTTTTTT.

CDR3 protein: CASLPRGASEQYF. CDR3 nucleotide sequence: TGTGCCAGTTTGCCCAGGGGGGCCAGCGAGCAGTACTTC. This chain connects TRBV27 to TRBJ2-7; D is possibly TRBD1 (7 bases). Germline V gives CDR1 MNHEY, CDR2 SMNVEV (reference sequence). V lost 9 bases, J lost 6 bases, and 18 bases lay in between. This CDR3 has 13 residues.

The CDR3: CSASVLSSPGQPQHF. The CDR3 bases are TGCAGTGCTAGTGTCCTCTCCTCCCCAGGCCAGCCCCAGCATTTT. The chain carries TRBV20-1 and TRBJ1-5, with no clear D. The CDR3 runs to 15 residues. Trimming took 3 bases from V and 7 from J, leaving 19 bases between them. CDR1 and CDR2 from the germline V gene are DFQATT and SNEGSKA (reference sequence).

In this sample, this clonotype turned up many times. CDR3: CASRLASTHTDTQYF. The CDR3 DNA follows: TGTGCCAGCAGACTAGCGTCGACCCACACAGATACGCAGTATTTT. This chain uses TRBV6-2 or TRBV6-3 with TRBJ2-3; 7 bases match TRBD2. This CDR3 region has 15 residues. Germline CDR1 MNHEY, CDR2 SVGEGT. J was trimmed by 2 bases and V by 6 bases; bases with no gene match: 8.

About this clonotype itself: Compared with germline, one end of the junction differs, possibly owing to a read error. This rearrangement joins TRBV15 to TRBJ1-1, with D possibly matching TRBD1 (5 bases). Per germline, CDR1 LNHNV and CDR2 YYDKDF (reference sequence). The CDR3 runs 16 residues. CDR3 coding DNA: TGTGCCACCAGCAGTCCCGGGGGAGGGTCCAACAATGAAGCTTTCTTT. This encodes CATSSPGGGSNNEAFF.

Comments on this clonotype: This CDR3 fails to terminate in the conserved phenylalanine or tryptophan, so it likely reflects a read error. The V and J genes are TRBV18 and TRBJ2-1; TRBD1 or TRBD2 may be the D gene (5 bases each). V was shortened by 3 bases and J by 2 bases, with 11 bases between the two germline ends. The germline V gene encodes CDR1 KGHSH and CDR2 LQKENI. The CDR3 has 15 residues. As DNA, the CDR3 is TGTGCCAGCTCACCCGGGACGGCGACCTACAATGAGCAGTTCTCC. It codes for CASSPGTATYNEQFS.

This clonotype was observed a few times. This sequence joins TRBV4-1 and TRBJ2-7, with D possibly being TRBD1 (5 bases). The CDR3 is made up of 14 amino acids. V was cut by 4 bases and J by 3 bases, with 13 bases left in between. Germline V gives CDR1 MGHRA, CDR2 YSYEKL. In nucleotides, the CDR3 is TGCGCCAGCAGCCGGACAAGTTCGGACTACGAGCAGTACTTC. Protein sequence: CASSRTSSDYEQYF.

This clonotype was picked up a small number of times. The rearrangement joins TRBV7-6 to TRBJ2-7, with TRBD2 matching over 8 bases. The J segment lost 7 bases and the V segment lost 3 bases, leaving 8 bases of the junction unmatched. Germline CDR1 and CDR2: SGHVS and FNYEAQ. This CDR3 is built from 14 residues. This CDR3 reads CASSFGGGPGEQYF. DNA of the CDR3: TGTGCCAGCAGCTTTGGCGGGGGGCCGGGGGAGCAGTACTTC.

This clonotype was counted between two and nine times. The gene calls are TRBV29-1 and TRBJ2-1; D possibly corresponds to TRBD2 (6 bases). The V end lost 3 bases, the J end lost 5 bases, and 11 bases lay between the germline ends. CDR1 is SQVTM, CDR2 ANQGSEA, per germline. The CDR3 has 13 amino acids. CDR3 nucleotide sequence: TGCAGCGTTGACGGGAGAGGGGACAATGAGCAGTTCTTC. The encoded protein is CSVDGRGDNEQFF.

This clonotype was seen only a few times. CDR3 in amino acids: CASGPTDHYGYTF. CDR3 DNA sequence: TGTGCTAGTGGCCCGACAGACCACTATGGCTACACCTTC. This rearrangement joins TRBV12-5 to TRBJ1-2; D might be TRBD1 (5 bases). The V end was cut by 6 bases, the J end by 3 bases, with 11 bases between. The V gene's germline CDR1 is LGHNT and CDR2 FRNRAP. The CDR3 spans 13 residues.

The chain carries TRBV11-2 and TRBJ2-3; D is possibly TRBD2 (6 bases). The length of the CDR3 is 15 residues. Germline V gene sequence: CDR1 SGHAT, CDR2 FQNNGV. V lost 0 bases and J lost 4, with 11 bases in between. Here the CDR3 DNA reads TGTGCCAGCAGCTTAGACGTGGGGGAGGCAGATACGCAGTATTTT. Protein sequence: CASSLDVGEADTQYF.

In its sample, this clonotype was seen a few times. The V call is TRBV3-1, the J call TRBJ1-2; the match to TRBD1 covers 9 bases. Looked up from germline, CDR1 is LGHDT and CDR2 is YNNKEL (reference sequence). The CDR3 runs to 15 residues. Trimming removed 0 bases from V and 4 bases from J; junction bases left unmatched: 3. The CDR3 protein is CASSQEMTGGYGYTF. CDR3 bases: TGTGCCAGCAGCCAAGAGATGACAGGGGGCTATGGCTACACCTTC.

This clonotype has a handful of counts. The CDR3 region has the DNA TGTGCCAGCAGTTTACGCGACAGGGGGCGAGGTGAAGCTTTCTTT. Translation gives CASSLRDRGRGEAFF. This rearrangement joins TRBV12-3 or TRBV12-4 to TRBJ1-1; 10 nucleotides agree with TRBD1. V was pared by 2 bases and J by 7 bases, with 7 bases of the junction left unmatched. This CDR3 spans 15 amino acids.

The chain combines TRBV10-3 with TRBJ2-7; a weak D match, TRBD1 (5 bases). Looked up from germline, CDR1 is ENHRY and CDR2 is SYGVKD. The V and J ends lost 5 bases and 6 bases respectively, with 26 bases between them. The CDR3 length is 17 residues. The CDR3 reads CAISPTYPWGAFGEQYF. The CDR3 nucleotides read TGTGCCATCAGTCCCACATACCCTTGGGGCGCTTTCGGCGAGCAGTACTTC.

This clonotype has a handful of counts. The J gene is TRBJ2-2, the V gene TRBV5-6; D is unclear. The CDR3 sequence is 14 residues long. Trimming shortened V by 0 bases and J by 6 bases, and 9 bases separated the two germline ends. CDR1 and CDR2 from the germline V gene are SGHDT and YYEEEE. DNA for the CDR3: TGTGCCAGCAGCTTGGAAGGGTTGGCCGGGGAGCTGTTTTTT. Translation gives CASSLEGLAGELFF.

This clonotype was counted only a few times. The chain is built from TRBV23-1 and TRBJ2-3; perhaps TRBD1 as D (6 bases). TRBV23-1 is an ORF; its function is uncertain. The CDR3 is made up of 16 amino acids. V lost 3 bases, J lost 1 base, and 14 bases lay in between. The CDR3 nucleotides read TGCGCCAGCAGTCAGCATCTGCCAGGGGGCACAGATACGCAGTATTTT. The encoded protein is CASSQHLPGGTDTQYF.

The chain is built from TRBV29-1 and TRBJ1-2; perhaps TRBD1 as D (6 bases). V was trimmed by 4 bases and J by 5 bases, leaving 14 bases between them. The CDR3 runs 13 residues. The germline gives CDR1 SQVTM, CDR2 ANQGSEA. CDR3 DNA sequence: TGCAGCGTTGTTGGGGGGGCGTCATATGGCTACACCTTC. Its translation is CSVVGGASYGYTF.

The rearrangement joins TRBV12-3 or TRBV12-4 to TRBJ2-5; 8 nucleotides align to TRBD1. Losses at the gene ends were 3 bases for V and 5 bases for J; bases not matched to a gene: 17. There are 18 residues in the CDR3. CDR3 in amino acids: CASSFTNHQGALLETQYF. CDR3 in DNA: TGTGCCAGCAGTTTTACCAACCACCAGGGGGCTCTCTTGGAGACCCAGTACTTC.

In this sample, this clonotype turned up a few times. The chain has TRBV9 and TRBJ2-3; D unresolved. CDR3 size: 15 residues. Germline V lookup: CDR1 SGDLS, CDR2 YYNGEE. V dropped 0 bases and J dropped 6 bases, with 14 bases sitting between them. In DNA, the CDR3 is TGTGCCAGCAGCGTAGCTTGGTACTCCGGGGATACGCAGTATTTT. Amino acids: CASSVAWYSGDTQYF.